A single sample gave rise to the 19 T cell receptor beta chains below, sequenced in a study of blood T cell repertoires in COVID-19. Assay: immunoSEQ multiplex PCR; the TCRdb copy retains only in-frame clones and omits some. The sample records a few hundred thousand clones, under 90% being singletons. The sample consisted of peripheral blood. The receptor set was obtained from an elderly woman with active or convalescent COVID-19.

The chain carries TRBV5-1 and TRBJ2-1, with D perhaps matching TRBD2 (6 bases). Germline values: CDR1 SGHRS, CDR2 YFSETQ. This CDR3 has 14 amino acids. The V end lost 0 bases, the J end lost 16 bases, and 20 bases lay between the germline ends. The CDR3 here is CASSLGLDRERLFF. Here the CDR3 DNA reads TGCGCCAGCAGCTTGGGACTTGATCGGGAGCGACTTTTCTTC.

CDR3 coding DNA: TGTGCCAGCAGCTCCCGGGTCTTAGAGAAGACCCAGTACTTC. Protein product: CASSSRVLEKTQYF. The chain links TRBV7-8 to TRBJ2-5; D is ambiguous. CDR1 is SGHVS and CDR2 is FQNEAQ in the germline V gene. V lost 4 bases, J lost 6 bases, and 15 bases lay in between. The CDR3 length is 14 residues. Looking up the rest from reference TRBV7-8 and TRBJ2-5 gives the full variable domain: GAGVSQSPRYKVAKRGQDVALRCDPISGHVSLFWYQQALGQGPEFLTYFQNEAQLDKSGLPSDRFFAERPEGSVSTLKIQRTQQEDSAVYLCASSSRVLEKTQYFGPGTRLLVL.

V usage is TRBV6-5 and J usage is TRBJ1-2; D gene ambiguous. The CDR3 spans 10 residues. The V gene's germline CDR1 is MNHEY and CDR2 SVGAGI. Trimming cost V 10 bases and J 3 bases, with 6 bases left between them. CDR3 sequence reads: CATYYYGYTF. Written as DNA, the CDR3 is TGTGCCACCTACTACTATGGCTACACCTTC.

V and J are TRBV7-9 and TRBJ2-1; 8 positions match TRBD2. Germline V gene sequence: CDR1 SEHNR, CDR2 FQNEAQ (reference sequence). V gave up 5 bases and J gave up 7 bases; unmatched junction bases: 7. The CDR3 has 14 residues. CDR3 nucleotide sequence: TGTGCCAGCAGCCCATTAGGACTAGCAAATGAGCAGTTCTTC. Its translation is CASSPLGLANEQFF.

There are a few counts of this clone. The chain joins TRBV5-6 to TRBJ1-1, with D perhaps TRBD1 (5 bases). V lost 5 bases and J 0 bases, leaving 17 bases between the germline ends. Germline lookup yields CDR1 SGHDT and CDR2 YYEEEE. The CDR3 consists of 16 residues. The CDR3 loop reads CASSLWGSQMNTEAFF. The CDR3 nucleotides read TGTGCCAGCAGTCTCTGGGGCAGCCAAATGAACACTGAAGCTTTCTTT.

The chain combines TRBV28 with TRBJ2-7, with TRBD2 matching 7 bases. V was pared by 7 bases and J by 1 base, with 13 bases of the junction left unmatched. CDR3 length equals 16 residues. The germline V gene has CDR1 MDHEN and CDR2 SYDVKM. This chain's CDR3 is CASTQTRGVGSYEQYF. The CDR3 DNA is TGTGCCAGCACCCAAACCCGGGGGGTTGGGTCCTACGAGCAGTACTTC.

J is TRBJ1-1 and V is TRBV5-1; D is unresolved. The CDR3 spans 12 residues. CDR1 and CDR2 (germline): SGHRS, YFSETQ. Trimming left V 4 bases short and J 1 base short, with 5 bases between. The DNA for the CDR3 is TGCGCCAGCAGCGAGCCGAACACTGAAGCTTTCTTT. This translates into CASSEPNTEAFF.

The CDR3 here is CASSLDSPSNQPQHF. The CDR3, as DNA: TGTGCCAGCAGTCTAGACAGTCCTAGCAATCAGCCCCAGCATTTT. This chain uses TRBV2 with TRBJ1-5; a possible D gene is TRBD1 (5 bases). The CDR3 loop spans 15 amino acids. V shed 5 bases and J shed 0 bases, with 11 bases lying between them. CDR1 and CDR2 from the germline V gene are SNHLY and FYNNEI.

J is TRBJ1-1 and V is TRBV4-2; D is unclear. The CDR3 extends over 15 amino acids. Trimming took 1 base from V and 7 from J, leaving 16 bases between them. Germline V gene data show CDR1 as LGHNA and CDR2 as YNFKEQ. The CDR3 nucleotides read TGTGCCAGCAGCCAAGGCTGGAGGGTGGTAGGTGAAGCTTTCTTT. Residues: CASSQGWRVVGEAFF.

The chain couples TRBV19 to TRBJ2-5; 11 bases align to TRBD2. Germline values: CDR1 LNHDA, CDR2 SQIVND (reference sequence). This CDR3 region has 16 residues. Trimming removed 5 bases from V and 4 bases from J; junction bases left unmatched: 9. The CDR3 DNA sequence: TGTGCCAGTAGTGTGACTAGCGGGGACCTAAGAGAGACCCAGTACTTC. This translates into CASSVTSGDLRETQYF.

The chain has TRBV7-3 and TRBJ2-1, with D perhaps matching TRBD2 (7 bases). Trimming left V 5 bases short and J 9 bases short, with 11 bases between. The CDR3 has 12 residues. The V gene's germline CDR1 is SGHTA and CDR2 FQGTGA. The CDR3 DNA sequence: TGTGCCAGCAGCGTGAGGGGGGGTGAGCAGTTCTTC. Its protein product is CASSVRGGEQFF.

The V call is TRBV11-2, the J call TRBJ2-7, with 8 bases that match TRBD2. Germline V gene lookup returns CDR1 SGHAT and CDR2 FQNNGV. Trimming cost V 3 bases and J 9 bases; bases outside gene matches: 13. CDR3 length: 15 residues. CDR3 protein: CASSFPGGRNLVQYF. The DNA of the CDR3 is TGTGCCAGCAGCTTTCCTGGCGGGAGGAATCTCGTGCAGTACTTC.

The chain uses TRBV27 and TRBJ1-5, with unresolved D. In germline, CDR1 is MNHEY, CDR2 SMNVEV (reference sequence). The CDR3 extends over 14 amino acids. The germline V and J ends were trimmed by 3 bases and 3 bases, with 9 bases remaining between them. The CDR3 sequence: CASSFHGLNQPQHF. The CDR3 coding sequence is TGTGCCAGCAGTTTCCACGGACTCAATCAGCCCCAGCATTTT.

The V call is TRBV28, the J call TRBJ2-3, with 7 positions matching TRBD2. The CDR3 is 14 amino acids. The germline gives CDR1 MDHEN, CDR2 SYDVKM. After removal of 5 bases from V and 8 bases from J, the junction contained 10 bases not matched to a gene. The CDR3 reads CASSGRGRGGTQYF. The DNA for the CDR3 is TGTGCCAGCAGTGGCCGAGGGAGGGGAGGTACGCAGTATTTT.

The genes are TRBV25-1 and TRBJ2-7; TRBD1 matches 7 bases. This CDR3 has 14 amino acids. After removal of 2 bases from V and 3 bases from J, the junction contained 4 bases not matched to a gene. The germline V gene encodes CDR1 MGHDK and CDR2 SYGVNS. DNA for the CDR3: TGTGCCAGCAGTGAAAGGGCAGGGGGCTACGAGCAGTACTTC. Translated: CASSERAGGYEQYF.

The rearrangement uses TRBV11-2 and TRBJ1-6, with D tentatively TRBD1 (6 bases). CDR1 and CDR2 (germline): SGHAT, FQNNGV. The CDR3 is 14 residues long. With 5 bases removed from V and 10 bases from J, the gap between germline ends came to 15 bases. CDR3 DNA: TGTGCCAGCAGCCCGTGGGGGCAGCAGTCACCCCTCCACTTT. Amino acid sequence: CASSPWGQQSPLHF. Looking up the rest from reference TRBV11-2 and TRBJ1-6 gives the full variable domain: EAGVAQSPRYKIIEKRQSVAFWCNPISGHATLYWYQQILGQGPKLLIQFQNNGVVDDSQLPKDRFSAERLKGVDSTLKIQPAKLEDSAVYLCASSPWGQQSPLHFGNGTRLTVT.

This clone was seen once. This chain uses TRBV5-1 with TRBJ2-5, with 7 bases fitting TRBD2. This CDR3 region has 16 residues. V lost 1 base to trimming and J lost 5 bases; unmatched junction nucleotides: 11. The V gene's germline CDR1 is SGHRS and CDR2 YFSETQ. CDR3 sequence (DNA): TGCGCCAGCAGCTTGTTGGCTAGCGGAGCTCAGGAGACCCAGTACTTC. This codes for CASSLLASGAQETQYF.

V is TRBV6-2 or TRBV6-3 and J is TRBJ1-1; D is undetermined. From germline, CDR1 is MNHEY and CDR2 SVGEGT. V lost 4 bases and J 1 base, leaving 4 bases between the germline ends. The CDR3 is 12 residues long. In nucleotides, the CDR3 is TGTGCCAGCAGTTCCAGGAACACTGAAGCTTTCTTT. Its protein is CASSSRNTEAFF.

V gene TRBV5-4 combines with J gene TRBJ2-7; 10 bases fit TRBD2. CDR3 length: 14 residues. Trimming removed 4 bases from V and 6 bases from J; junction bases left unmatched: 7. Germline V gene sequence: CDR1 SGHNT, CDR2 YYREEE (reference sequence). Written as DNA, the CDR3 is TGTGCCAGCAGCGGTCTAGCGGGAGAGACCGAGCAGTACTTC. Translated: CASSGLAGETEQYF.